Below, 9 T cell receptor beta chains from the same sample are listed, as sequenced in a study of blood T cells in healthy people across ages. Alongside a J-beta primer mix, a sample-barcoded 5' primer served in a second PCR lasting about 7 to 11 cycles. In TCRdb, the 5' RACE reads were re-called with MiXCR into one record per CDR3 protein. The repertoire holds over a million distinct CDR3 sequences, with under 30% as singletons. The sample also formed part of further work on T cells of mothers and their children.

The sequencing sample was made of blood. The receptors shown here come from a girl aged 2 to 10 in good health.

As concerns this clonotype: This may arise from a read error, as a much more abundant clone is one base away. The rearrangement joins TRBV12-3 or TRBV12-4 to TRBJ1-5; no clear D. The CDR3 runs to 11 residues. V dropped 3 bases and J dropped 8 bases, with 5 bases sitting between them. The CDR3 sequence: CASSFGEPQHF. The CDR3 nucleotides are TGTGCCAGCAGTTTTGGTGAGCCCCAGCATTTT.

For the CDR3, the DNA is TGCAGTGCTAGGACTAGCGGAAGTTGGGAAGATACGCAGTATTTT. This codes for CSARTSGSWEDTQYF. This chain joins TRBV20-1 and TRBJ2-3; 9 bases are a match to TRBD2. CDR3 length: 15 amino acids. The V and J ends lost 3 bases and 5 bases, in that order; junction bases with no gene match: 9. Germline values: CDR1 DFQATT, CDR2 SNEGSKA (reference sequence).

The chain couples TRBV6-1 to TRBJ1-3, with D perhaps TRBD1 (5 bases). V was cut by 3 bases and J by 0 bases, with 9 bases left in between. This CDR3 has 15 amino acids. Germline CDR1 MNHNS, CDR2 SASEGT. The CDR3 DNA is TGTGCCAGCAGTGAGGGACGGCTCTCTGGAAACACCATATATTTT. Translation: CASSEGRLSGNTIYF.

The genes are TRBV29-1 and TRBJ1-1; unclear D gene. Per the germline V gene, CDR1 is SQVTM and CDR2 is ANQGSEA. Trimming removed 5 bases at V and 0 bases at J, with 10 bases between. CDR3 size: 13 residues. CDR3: CSVLKVMNTEAFF. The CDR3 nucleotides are TGCAGCGTTCTTAAGGTTATGAACACTGAAGCTTTCTTT.

CDR3 nucleotides: TGTGCCAGCAGCGTAGGTGCCCGAACCGGGGAGCTGTTTTTT. Protein: CASSVGARTGELFF. V and J are TRBV9 and TRBJ2-2; the D is unclear. The CDR3 contains 14 residues. Germline V gives CDR1 SGDLS, CDR2 YYNGEE. V dropped 0 bases and J dropped 5 bases, with 8 bases sitting between them. The full variable domain, its missing parts supplied by reference TRBV9 and TRBJ2-2, is DSGVTQTPKHLITATGQRVTLRCSPRSGDLSVYWYQQSLDQGLQFLIQYYNGEERAKGNILERFSAQQFPDLHSELNLSSLELGDSALYFCASSVGARTGELFFGEGSRLTVL.

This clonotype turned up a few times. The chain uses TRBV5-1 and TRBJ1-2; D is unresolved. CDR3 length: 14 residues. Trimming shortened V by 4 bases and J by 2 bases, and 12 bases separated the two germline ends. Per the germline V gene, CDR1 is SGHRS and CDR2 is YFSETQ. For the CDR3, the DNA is TGCGCCAGCAGCCCCGCTGACGGGAACTATGGCTACACCTTC. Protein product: CASSPADGNYGYTF.

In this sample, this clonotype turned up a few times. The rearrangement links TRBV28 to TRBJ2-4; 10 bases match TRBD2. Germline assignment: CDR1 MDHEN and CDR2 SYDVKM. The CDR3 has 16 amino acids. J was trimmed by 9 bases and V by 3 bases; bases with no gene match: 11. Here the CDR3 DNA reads TGTGCCAGCAGTTTGGCTAGCGGGAGTGAAGTCGGCATTCAGTACTTC. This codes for CASSLASGSEVGIQYF.

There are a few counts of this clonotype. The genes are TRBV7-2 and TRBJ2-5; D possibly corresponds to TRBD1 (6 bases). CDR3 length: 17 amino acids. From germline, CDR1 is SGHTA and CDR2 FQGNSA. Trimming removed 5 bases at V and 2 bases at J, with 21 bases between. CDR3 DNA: TGTGCCAGCAGCCTAGAACAACCCGGACAGCCTCAAGAGACCCAGTACTTC. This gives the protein CASSLEQPGQPQETQYF.

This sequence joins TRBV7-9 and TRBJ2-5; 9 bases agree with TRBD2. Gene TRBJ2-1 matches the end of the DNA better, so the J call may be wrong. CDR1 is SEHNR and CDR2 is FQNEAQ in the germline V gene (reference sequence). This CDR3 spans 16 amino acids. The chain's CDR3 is CASSLAQAGGGNEQFF. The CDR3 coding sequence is TGTGCCAGCAGCTTAGCTCAAGCGGGAGGAGGCAATGAGCAGTTCTTC.